This entry lists 23 T cell receptor beta chains sequenced from one sample in a study of Ad26.COV2.S vaccination and SARS-CoV-2 variants (dated by TCRdb to the early 2020s). Library prep was done by the immunoSEQ multiplex PCR assay. In its TCRdb copy, this immuneACCESS table keeps in-frame sequences only and misses some clones. Where compared with another copy, unresolved V genes explain less than half of these, and the others have no known cause. The sample profile shows roughly 380,000 clones; about 91% of them were found once. The ten most abundant clones make up 3.5% to 4.5% of the sample. The time point label on this specimen signifies: individuals recovered from natural SARS-CoV-2 infection. The specimen comprised peripheral blood, sampled after recovery from COVID-19. These receptors originate from a human donor who had recovered from COVID-19.

V gene TRBV5-5 combines with J gene TRBJ2-1; 9 bases fit TRBD2. The CDR3 covers 15 residues. The J segment lost 7 bases and the V segment lost 0 bases, leaving 5 bases of the junction unmatched. The germline gives CDR1 SGHKS, CDR2 YYEKEE (reference sequence). The CDR3 spells CASSLGLAAGNEQFF. The CDR3 region has the DNA TGTGCCAGCAGCTTGGGACTAGCGGCGGGTAATGAGCAGTTCTTC.

This rearrangement joins TRBV5-4 to TRBJ1-1, with 8 bases aligning to TRBD1. The CDR3 length is 14 residues. The ends lost 6 bases at V and 3 bases at J; junction bases unmatched: 7. CDR1 is SGHNT and CDR2 is YYREEE in the germline V gene (reference sequence). The CDR3 nucleotides are TGTGCCAGCACCTTCCTGGACAGGGACACTGAAGCTTTCTTT. Translating it yields CASTFLDRDTEAFF.

The gene calls are TRBV7-9 and TRBJ1-2, with a tentative D call TRBD1 (5 bases). Germline V gives CDR1 SEHNR, CDR2 FQNEAQ (reference sequence). The V and J ends lost 4 bases and 1 base respectively, with 7 bases between them. The CDR3 contains 13 residues. DNA for the CDR3: TGTGCCAGCAGCTACGACAGTAACTATGGCTACACCTTC. Amino acid sequence: CASSYDSNYGYTF.

With respect to this clone: Other DNA variants within this sample encode the same CDR3. The chain is built from TRBV5-1 and TRBJ1-1; 7 bases map to TRBD1. The trim removed 2 bases at V and 1 base at J, leaving 2 bases unmatched. This CDR3 spans 14 amino acids. CDR1 is SGHRS and CDR2 is YFSETQ in the germline V gene. The CDR3 DNA sequence: TGCGCCAGCAGCTTAGGGACAGCGAACACTGAAGCTTTCTTT. It encodes CASSLGTANTEAFF. Based on the CDR3 plus reference TRBV5-1 and TRBJ1-1, the full variable domain is KAGVTQTPRYLIKTRGQQVTLSCSPISGHRSVSWYQQTPGQGLQFLFEYFSETQRNKGNFPGRFSGRQFSNSRSEMNVSTLELGDSALYLCASSLGTANTEAFFGQGTRLTVV.

The chain has TRBV2 and TRBJ2-2; either TRBD1 or TRBD2 may supply D (5 bases each). The CDR3 is 15 amino acids. The V gene's germline CDR1 is SNHLY and CDR2 FYNNEI. The V end was cut by 4 bases, the J end by 0 bases, with 9 bases between. This CDR3 is CASSAEGPNTGELFF. Here the CDR3 DNA reads TGTGCCAGCAGTGCCGAGGGGCCGAACACCGGGGAGCTGTTTTTT.

J is TRBJ2-2 and V is TRBV5-1; D may be TRBD1 or TRBD2 (5 bases each). Deletions cut 4 bases from V and 1 base from J, with 23 bases between. From germline, CDR1 is SGHRS and CDR2 YFSETQ. CDR3 length: 19 amino acids. The CDR3 protein is CASSRTPGTRTVNTGELFF. In nucleotides, the CDR3 is TGCGCCAGCAGCCGAACTCCAGGGACCCGAACTGTGAACACCGGGGAGCTGTTTTTT.

The V gene is TRBV19, the J gene TRBJ2-3; 9 bases fit TRBD1. Trimming at V came to 4 bases and at J to 3 bases, leaving 5 bases not matched to a gene. CDR1 and CDR2 from the germline V gene are LNHDA and SQIVND (reference sequence). The CDR3 runs to 15 residues. The CDR3 protein is CASSNTGTGTDTQYF. CDR3 DNA: TGTGCCAGTAGTAACACCGGGACAGGGACAGATACGCAGTATTTT.

The chain combines TRBV10-1 with TRBJ2-2; tentative D call: TRBD1 (6 bases). The length of the CDR3 is 13 residues. The ends were cut back, 8 bases at V and 1 base at J, with 8 bases in the middle. Germline V lookup: CDR1 WNHNN, CDR2 SYGVQD (reference sequence). CDR3 residues: CASGTQNTGELFF. The CDR3 region has the DNA TGCGCCAGCGGGACACAGAACACCGGGGAGCTGTTTTTT.

This chain uses TRBV6-6 with TRBJ2-7; D is unclear. Trimming shortened V by 9 bases and J by 2 bases, and 11 bases separated the two germline ends. The CDR3 sequence is 12 residues long. The germline CDR1 and CDR2 sequences are MNHNY and SVGAGI (reference sequence). Here the CDR3 reads CASSRIAYEQYF. The CDR3 DNA is TGTGCCAGTTCCAGGATCGCCTACGAGCAGTACTTC.

This sequence joins TRBV6-5 and TRBJ2-2; 9 positions match TRBD2. The CDR3 is made up of 16 amino acids. Germline-derived CDR1 and CDR2 are MNHEY and SVGAGI. With V trimmed by 2 bases and J by 3 bases, 4 bases remained unmatched. CDR3 protein: CASSYTLAGYTGELFF. Written as DNA, the CDR3 is TGTGCCAGCAGTTACACCCTAGCGGGGTACACCGGGGAGCTGTTTTTT.

J is TRBJ1-2 and V is TRBV7-9; the match to TRBD1 covers 7 bases. Germline lookup yields CDR1 SEHNR and CDR2 FQNEAQ (reference sequence). The J segment lost 0 bases and the V segment lost 4 bases, leaving 17 bases of the junction unmatched. The CDR3 has 19 amino acids. CDR3 amino acids: CASSSTYDRVGLANYGYTF. CDR3 nucleotides: TGTGCCAGCAGCTCCACTTACGACAGGGTTGGGTTAGCTAACTATGGCTACACCTTC.

This rearrangement joins TRBV6-6 to TRBJ2-7; no clear D gene. Trimming stripped 8 bases from V and 5 bases from J, with 13 bases between. This CDR3 is built from 12 residues. Germline assignment: CDR1 MNHNY and CDR2 SVGAGI (reference sequence). The CDR3 DNA follows: TGTGCCAGCGAGGACGGCGGCAACGAGCAGTACTTC. Translated: CASEDGGNEQYF.

The rearrangement joins TRBV7-8 to TRBJ1-3, with unresolved D. The V end was cut by 2 bases, the J end by 1 base, with 9 bases between. The CDR3 runs to 15 residues. Looked up from germline, CDR1 is SGHVS and CDR2 is FQNEAQ. CDR3 DNA sequence: TGTGCCAGCAGCTTATTTGGGTCGTCTGGAAACACCATATATTTT. It codes for CASSLFGSSGNTIYF.

This clone has just one count. V is TRBV5-5 and J is TRBJ1-4; D is perhaps TRBD1 (5 bases). Germline V lookup: CDR1 SGHKS, CDR2 YYEKEE (reference sequence). The CDR3 is made up of 16 amino acids. V lost 2 bases, J lost 1 base, and 12 bases lay in between. The CDR3 spells CASSFARVRTNEKLFF. The CDR3 DNA is TGTGCCAGCAGCTTCGCCAGGGTTCGAACTAATGAAAAACTGTTTTTT.

The chain joins TRBV2 to TRBJ1-2; tentatively, D is TRBD1 (6 bases). This CDR3 is built from 13 residues. CDR1 SNHLY and CDR2 FYNNEI come from the germline V gene. The germline V and J ends were trimmed by 7 bases and 7 bases, with 16 bases remaining between them. The CDR3 DNA reads as TGTGCCAGCATACGGGGGCTTACTAGTGGCTACACCTTC. Protein product: CASIRGLTSGYTF.

As regards this clone: At the DNA level, this CDR3 is encoded by other sequences in the same sample as well. The gene calls are TRBV11-2 and TRBJ1-3; 7 bases line up with TRBD1. V trimming: 2 bases; J trimming: 1 base; junction bases outside the gene matches: 8. Per germline, CDR1 SGHAT and CDR2 FQNNGV. The CDR3 runs to 17 residues. The CDR3 DNA reads TGTGCCAGCAGCTTAAACGCCAACAGGGGATCTGGAAACACCATATATTTT. Translation: CASSLNANRGSGNTIYF.

V and J are TRBV19 and TRBJ1-1; D gene unclear. CDR3 size: 12 residues. Germline-derived CDR1 and CDR2 are LNHDA and SQIVND (reference sequence). V lost 10 bases and J lost 1, with 10 bases in between. The chain's CDR3 is CATAWGNTEAFF. CDR3 sequence (DNA): TGTGCCACCGCCTGGGGGAACACTGAAGCTTTCTTT.

With respect to this clone: One junction end disagrees with the germline gene, perhaps due to a read error. This chain links TRBV29-1 with TRBJ1-1; perhaps TRBD1 as D (6 bases). Germline CDR1 and CDR2: SQVTM and ANQGSEA. The CDR3 sequence is 12 residues long. The DNA for the CDR3 is TGCAGCGTTGAAGATACAGGGCAGATAGTCTACTTT. This codes for CSVEDTGQIVYF.

The chain combines TRBV27 with TRBJ2-1; 11 bases are shared with TRBD2. CDR3 length: 17 residues. CDR1 MNHEY and CDR2 SMNVEV come from the germline V gene (reference sequence). J was trimmed by 3 bases and V by 2 bases; bases with no gene match: 6. The CDR3 region has the DNA TGTGCCAGCAGTTTAGTTAGCGGGGGGGCCAACTACAATGAGCAGTTCTTC. It is translated as CASSLVSGGANYNEQFF.

V and J are TRBV19 and TRBJ1-4; the D is unclear. V was pared by 10 bases and J by 6 bases, with 15 bases between. Germline V gene sequence: CDR1 LNHDA, CDR2 SQIVND (reference sequence). There are 13 residues in the CDR3. CDR3 sequence (DNA): TGTGCCACCCGTCCTGGGAGTGATGAAAAACTGTTTTTT. Protein sequence: CATRPGSDEKLFF. The variable domain in full, with the rest retrieved from reference TRBV19 and TRBJ1-4, is DGGITQSPKYLFRKEGQNVTLSCEQNLNHDAMYWYRQDPGQGLRLIYYSQIVNDFQKGDIAEGYSVSREKKESFPLTVTSAQKNPTAFYLCATRPGSDEKLFFGSGTQLSVL.

The chain is built from TRBV5-1 and TRBJ1-2; D uncertain. The germline V gene encodes CDR1 SGHRS and CDR2 YFSETQ. V lost 3 bases and J 8 bases, leaving 11 bases between the germline ends. The length of the CDR3 is 12 residues. The CDR3 coding sequence is TGCGCCAGCAGCTCCTCAGACGTCGGCTACACCTTC. This sequence encodes CASSSSDVGYTF.

This clone has only one observation. The chain joins TRBV19 to TRBJ1-4; D is ambiguous. The CDR3 spans 11 residues. Germline V gives CDR1 LNHDA, CDR2 SQIVND (reference sequence). With 7 bases removed from V and 4 bases from J, the gap between germline ends came to 4 bases. The CDR3 is CASILNEKLFF. In nucleotides, the CDR3 is TGTGCCAGTATCCTTAATGAAAAACTGTTTTTT.

This clone was recorded only once. The chain combines TRBV19 with TRBJ2-3, with D unresolved. Per germline, CDR1 LNHDA and CDR2 SQIVND (reference sequence). V was pared by 5 bases and J by 5 bases, with 11 bases between. The CDR3 covers 13 residues. The DNA of the CDR3 is TGTGCCAGTAGTCCCCGCCGGTTAGATACGCAGTATTTT. The encoded protein is CASSPRRLDTQYF.